One and the same sample provided the 26 T cell receptor beta chains below, sequenced in a study of shared clonotypes between healthy human individuals (dated by TCRdb to 2019 to 2021). Receptors were amplified or captured by the immunoSEQ multiplex PCR assay. The immuneACCESS repertoire file appears here via TCRdb, limited to in-frame rearrangements. These files lack a portion of the clones; in checked studies, under half of the deficit traces to unresolved V genes, and the cause of the others is not known. Recorded for this sample are roughly 500,000 clones; roughly 78% of them occurred a single time. The top ten constitute under 15% of the sample. Material: PBMCs. These TCRs come from a woman aged 35 to 49 in good health. Some clones in this sample may be carry-over from other donors' samples.

This clone was seen more than once but under ten times. In the same sample, other DNA sequences code for this CDR3. V and J are TRBV7-9 and TRBJ1-2; maybe TRBD1 (5 bases). V shed 3 bases and J shed 8 bases, with 7 bases lying between them. Per the germline V gene, CDR1 is SEHNR and CDR2 is FQNEAQ (reference sequence). The CDR3 extends over 11 amino acids. The CDR3 sequence is CASSLEGGYTF. The CDR3 nucleotides are TGTGCCAGCAGCTTGGAGGGGGGCTACACCTTC.

The chain has TRBV28 and TRBJ1-1; 7 bases match TRBD1. CDR1 MDHEN and CDR2 SYDVKM come from the germline V gene. The CDR3 spans 16 residues. The trim removed 6 bases at V and 3 bases at J, leaving 13 bases unmatched. This CDR3 is CASRDTRGPGDTEAFF. The CDR3 DNA is TGTGCCAGCAGAGACACGAGGGGGCCGGGTGACACTGAAGCTTTCTTT.

This clone has at least ten counts. V is TRBV19 and J is TRBJ2-7, with TRBD2 identical over 9 bases. There are 17 residues in the CDR3. The germline V gene has CDR1 LNHDA and CDR2 SQIVND (reference sequence). The junction had 11 bases not matched to a gene; V was cut back by 4 bases and J by 1 base. The CDR3 is CASSNFASGNPSYEQYF. Written as DNA, the CDR3 is TGTGCCAGTAGTAATTTCGCTAGCGGGAACCCTTCCTACGAGCAGTACTTC.

The chain uses TRBV9 and TRBJ2-3, with no clear D. V dropped 3 bases and J dropped 1 base, with 15 bases sitting between them. Germline V gene data show CDR1 as SGDLS and CDR2 as YYNGEE. CDR3 length: 16 residues. Here the CDR3 DNA reads TGTGCCAGCAGCGACTTAACCGTAGGGCGCACAGATACGCAGTATTTT. Residues: CASSDLTVGRTDTQYF.

The chain joins TRBV7-9 to TRBJ2-1; D gene unclear. The CDR3 totals 13 residues. Trimming shortened V by 8 bases and J by 0 bases, and 8 bases separated the two germline ends. The germline V gene encodes CDR1 SEHNR and CDR2 FQNEAQ (reference sequence). Here the CDR3 reads CASAWNSYNEQFF. In DNA, the CDR3 is TGTGCCAGCGCCTGGAACTCCTACAATGAGCAGTTCTTC.

CDR3 region: CASSLGDFGNTIYF. The CDR3 DNA sequence: TGTGCCAGCAGCTTAGGAGATTTTGGAAACACCATATATTTT. This chain joins TRBV7-8 and TRBJ1-3; D uncertain. Germline CDR1 reads SGHVS; CDR2 reads FQNEAQ. The length of the CDR3 is 14 residues. V was pared by 1 base and J by 3 bases, with 7 bases between.

This clone was found once. The V gene is TRBV9, the J gene TRBJ2-6; 9 positions match TRBD1. Germline V gives CDR1 SGDLS, CDR2 YYNGEE. With V trimmed by 2 bases and J by 0 bases, 6 bases remained unmatched. This CDR3 region has 18 residues. The CDR3 loop reads CASSVGTGFISGANVLTF. CDR3 coding DNA: TGTGCCAGCAGCGTGGGGACAGGGTTTATCTCTGGGGCCAACGTCCTGACTTTC.

The chain links TRBV2 to TRBJ2-3; a weak D match, TRBD1 (6 bases). V lost 11 bases, J lost 0 bases, and 15 bases lay in between. CDR3 size: 14 residues. Germline V gene data show CDR1 as SNHLY and CDR2 as FYNNEI. CDR3 sequence reads: CAGQTASSTDTQYF. CDR3 coding DNA: TGTGCCGGACAGACAGCCTCAAGCACAGATACGCAGTATTTT. Drawing the rest from reference TRBV2 and TRBJ2-3, the complete variable domain is EPEVTQTPSHQVTQMGQEVILRCVPISNHLYFYWYRQILGQKVEFLVSFYNNEISEKSEIFDDQFSVERPDGSNFTLKIRSTKLEDSAMYFCAGQTASSTDTQYFGPGTRLTVL.

This clone has a single count. This sequence joins TRBV12-5 and TRBJ2-1; possible D gene TRBD2, 6 bases. The CDR3 has 14 amino acids. Germline V gene sequence: CDR1 LGHNT, CDR2 FRNRAP. Trimming pared 2 bases from V and 9 bases from J, leaving 14 bases between. The CDR3 loop reads CASGLTSTNTEQFF. CDR3 sequence (DNA): TGTGCTAGTGGTTTGACTAGCACAAACACTGAGCAGTTCTTC.

The rearrangement joins TRBV7-9 to TRBJ2-1; 12 bases match TRBD2. Germline-derived CDR1 and CDR2 are SEHNR and FQNEAQ (reference sequence). Germline trimming cut 4 bases from V and 1 base from J; bases unmatched to any gene: 8. The CDR3 is 18 residues long. The CDR3 DNA reads TGTGCCAGCAGCTCCCTAGCGGGAGGGAGTGTTTCCTACAATGAGCAGTTCTTC. Translated: CASSSLAGGSVSYNEQFF. Based on the CDR3 plus reference TRBV7-9 and TRBJ2-1, the full variable domain is DTGVSQNPRHKITKRGQNVTFRCDPISEHNRLYWYRQTLGQGPEFLTYFQNEAQLEKSRLLSDRFSAERPKGSFSTLEIQRTEQGDSAMYLCASSSLAGGSVSYNEQFFGPGTRLTVL.

This chain connects TRBV7-9 to TRBJ1-4; TRBD1 is a possible D gene (6 bases). CDR3 length: 16 residues. Germline CDR1 and CDR2: SEHNR and FQNEAQ (reference sequence). Trimming took 1 base from V and 4 from J, leaving 13 bases between them. In DNA form, the CDR3 reads TGTGCCAGCAGCTTAGGGGCAGGGGCAAATAATGAAAAACTGTTTTTT. Translating it yields CASSLGAGANNEKLFF.

The chain combines TRBV5-6 with TRBJ1-2; D remains unclear. Germline CDR1 SGHDT, CDR2 YYEEEE. With 0 bases removed from V and 5 bases from J, the gap between germline ends came to 11 bases. CDR3 length: 14 residues. Here the CDR3 reads CASSLGVLAYGYTF. The CDR3 DNA reads as TGTGCCAGCAGCTTGGGCGTCCTAGCGTATGGCTACACCTTC.

V and J are TRBV7-2 and TRBJ2-7, with 7 bases identical to TRBD2. Germline assignment: CDR1 SGHTA and CDR2 FQGNSA. There are 16 residues in the CDR3. The V segment lost 6 bases and the J segment 1 base; nucleotides outside the gene matches: 12. CDR3 residues: CASSPNVAGGSYEQYF. CDR3 DNA sequence: TGTGCCAGCAGTCCAAACGTAGCGGGCGGGTCCTACGAGCAGTACTTC.

A note on this clone: The same CDR3 is also encoded by other DNA sequences in this sample. The chain joins TRBV18 to TRBJ2-5; no reliable D call. V was pared by 3 bases and J by 1 base, with 9 bases between. Germline lookup yields CDR1 KGHSH and CDR2 LQKENI. The CDR3 runs 14 residues. CDR3 region: CASSPLGSQETQYF. As DNA, the CDR3 is TGTGCCAGCTCACCGTTAGGGTCCCAAGAGACCCAGTACTTC. The variable domain in full, completed from reference TRBV18 and TRBJ2-5, reads NAGVMQNPRHLVRRRGQEARLRCSPMKGHSHVYWYRQLPEEGLKFMVYLQKENIIDESGMPKERFSAEFPKEGPSILRIQQVVRGDSAAYFCASSPLGSQETQYFGPGTRLLVL.

The rearrangement joins TRBV6-6 to TRBJ2-1, with 11 bases lining up with TRBD2. The germline V gene has CDR1 MNHNY and CDR2 SVGAGI (reference sequence). The trim removed 6 bases at V and 9 bases at J, leaving 10 bases unmatched. The CDR3 runs to 15 residues. CDR3 amino acids: CASSLAGGSGGEQFF. CDR3 in DNA: TGTGCCAGCAGCCTAGCGGGAGGCTCGGGCGGTGAGCAGTTCTTC.

As regards this clone: An end of the junction does not agree with germline; a read error may underlie this. The rearrangement links TRBV2 to TRBJ2-3, with D unclear. From germline, CDR1 is SNHLY and CDR2 FYNNEI. This CDR3 region has 12 residues. The CDR3, as DNA: TGTGCCAGCAGTGAAATGGGTCAGCTTATCCATTTT. It yields the protein CASSEMGQLIHF.

V gene TRBV19 combines with J gene TRBJ2-5; D is undetermined. The CDR3 sequence is 13 residues long. Germline CDR1 is LNHDA and CDR2 is SQIVND (reference sequence). V shed 3 bases and J shed 2 bases, with 7 bases lying between them. The CDR3 region is CASSIIRQETQYF. The DNA of the CDR3 is TGTGCCAGTAGTATTATACGGCAAGAGACCCAGTACTTC.

The genes are TRBV7-8 and TRBJ1-1, with D tentatively TRBD1 (5 bases). Germline V gene lookup returns CDR1 SGHVS and CDR2 FQNEAQ. The CDR3 consists of 14 residues. The germline V and J ends were trimmed by 4 bases and 1 base, with 10 bases remaining between them. The CDR3 DNA reads as TGTGCCAGCAGCTCCGGACACGCGAACACTGAAGCTTTCTTT. Protein: CASSSGHANTEAFF.

J is TRBJ2-5 and V is TRBV7-2; 9 bases map to TRBD1. CDR3 length: 14 amino acids. In germline, CDR1 is SGHTA, CDR2 FQGNSA. V lost 5 bases and J lost 5; bases outside the gene matches: 6. DNA of the CDR3: TGTGCCAGCAGCATCCGGGACAGGGCGGAGACCCAGTACTTC. It encodes CASSIRDRAETQYF.

The V gene is TRBV7-2, the J gene TRBJ2-3, with 9 bases that match TRBD2. J was trimmed by 1 base and V by 5 bases; bases with no gene match: 7. The CDR3 runs 16 residues. The germline gives CDR1 SGHTA, CDR2 FQGNSA. In DNA form, the CDR3 reads TGTGCCAGCAGCACCCGGACTAGCGTGGGCACAGATACGCAGTATTTT. It is translated as CASSTRTSVGTDTQYF.

This clone has a handful of counts. The chain uses TRBV7-2 and TRBJ2-5; D not resolved. Deletions cut 1 base from V and 4 bases from J, with 10 bases between. This CDR3 region has 14 residues. Germline CDR1 SGHTA, CDR2 FQGNSA. Here the CDR3 DNA reads TGTGCCAGCAGCTTAGGGGGTGGGTTAGAGACCCAGTACTTC. As protein: CASSLGGGLETQYF.

V gene TRBV28 combines with J gene TRBJ1-5, with 7 bases lining up with TRBD1. With V trimmed by 7 bases and J by 7 bases, 22 bases remained unmatched. The CDR3 is 18 amino acids. Germline CDR1 reads MDHEN; CDR2 reads SYDVKM. Written as DNA, the CDR3 is TGTGCCAGCACCTCACAGGGGTGGATGTTGCTTTTCGGGCAGCCCCAGCATTTT. Its protein product is CASTSQGWMLLFGQPQHF.

The CDR3, as DNA: TGTGCCTGGAGTGTAGAGGACACTGAAGCTTTCTTT. Encoded protein: CAWSVEDTEAFF. This chain joins TRBV30 and TRBJ1-1; D remains ambiguous. V was trimmed by 0 bases and J by 3 bases, leaving 5 bases between them. CDR1 and CDR2 from the germline V gene are GTSNPN and SVGIG (reference sequence). CDR3 length: 12 residues. The full variable domain, with the rest looked up from reference TRBV30 and TRBJ1-1, is SQTIHQWPATLVQPVGSPLSLECTVEGTSNPNLYWYRQAAGRGLQLLFYSVGIGQISSEVPQNLSASRPQDRQFILSSKKLLLSDSGFYLCAWSVEDTEAFFGQGTRLTVV.

The chain is built from TRBV28 and TRBJ2-7, with D unresolved. The V and J ends lost 3 bases and 1 base respectively, with 10 bases between them. The V gene's germline CDR1 is MDHEN and CDR2 SYDVKM. CDR3 length: 14 amino acids. The CDR3 DNA follows: TGTGCCAGCAGTTTGGTTAGCAGATCCTACGAGCAGTACTTC. Residues: CASSLVSRSYEQYF.

The chain links TRBV2 to TRBJ2-2; D may be TRBD1 (6 bases). The CDR3 is made up of 16 amino acids. Per germline, CDR1 SNHLY and CDR2 FYNNEI. V dropped 2 bases and J dropped 4 bases, with 14 bases sitting between them. The CDR3 DNA sequence: TGTGCCAGCAGTGAACGGACAGTACCTGTCACCGGGGAGCTGTTTTTT. Translated, it gives CASSERTVPVTGELFF. Variable domain in full (rest from reference TRBV2 and TRBJ2-2): EPEVTQTPSHQVTQMGQEVILRCVPISNHLYFYWYRQILGQKVEFLVSFYNNEISEKSEIFDDQFSVERPDGSNFTLKIRSTKLEDSAMYFCASSERTVPVTGELFFGEGSRLTVL.

The V gene is TRBV10-2, the J gene TRBJ2-3, with D possibly matching TRBD2 (6 bases). V lost 4 bases, J lost 3 bases, and 14 bases lay in between. The CDR3 consists of 15 residues. Germline loops: CDR1 WSHSY, CDR2 SAAADI. The CDR3 region is CASSGFTSPTDTQYF. The DNA of the CDR3 is TGCGCCAGCAGTGGTTTCACTAGCCCAACAGATACGCAGTATTTT.